These 12 T cell receptor beta chains share one sample of origin, sequenced in a study of T cells of healthy individuals. TCRdb ran MiXCR on the 5' RACE reads and lists one entry per CDR3 protein. Here the sample spans 40,000 to 60,000 distinct CDR3 sequences, about 15% being singletons. Receptors were obtained from a human donor in good health.

This clonotype was counted ten times or more. The CDR3 is CASSPPGTGELFF. CDR3 nucleotide sequence: TGTGCCAGCAGCCCTCCGGGCACCGGGGAGCTGTTTTTT. This chain uses TRBV7-9 with TRBJ2-2, with D hard to call. The CDR3 runs 13 residues. The germline CDR1 and CDR2 sequences are SEHNR and FQNEAQ (reference sequence). Trimming removed 5 bases at V and 4 bases at J, with 8 bases between.

Many counts were recorded for this clonotype. V is TRBV9 and J is TRBJ1-2; D is unclear. Trimming removed 4 bases from V and 5 bases from J, with 12 bases in between. Per germline, CDR1 SGDLS and CDR2 YYNGEE. The CDR3 is 13 residues long. In nucleotides, the CDR3 is TGTGCCAGCAGCCAGGACGTAGATTATGGCTACACCTTC. Its translation: CASSQDVDYGYTF.

This clonotype was seen more than once but under ten times. The gene calls are TRBV3-1 and TRBJ2-7; D unresolved. There are 13 residues in the CDR3. Germline values: CDR1 LGHDT, CDR2 YNNKEL (reference sequence). V was cut by 6 bases and J by 4 bases, with 13 bases left in between. CDR3 nucleotides: TGTGCCAGCAGGTGGGGATATAGTTACGAGCAGTACTTC. Its protein is CASRWGYSYEQYF.

The gene calls are TRBV10-3 and TRBJ1-4; maybe TRBD1 (5 bases). This CDR3 contains 13 residues. Germline V gives CDR1 ENHRY, CDR2 SYGVKD. V lost 4 bases and J lost 8, with 11 bases in between. The CDR3 DNA reads TGTGCCATCAGTGGGCAGGGCGGGGAAAAACTGTTTTTT. It yields the protein CAISGQGGEKLFF.

The table lists this clonotype with a count of one. The chain combines TRBV5-1 with TRBJ2-7; TRBD1 matches 9 bases. Germline V gene lookup returns CDR1 SGHRS and CDR2 YFSETQ. With 0 bases clipped from V and 5 bases from J, the junction kept 9 bases outside the gene matches. This CDR3 has 16 amino acids. In DNA, the CDR3 is TGCGCCAGCAGCTTGGCAGTGGGACAGGGAGTCCACGAGCAGTACTTC. It specifies CASSLAVGQGVHEQYF.

The CDR3 protein is CSARDDTRSSYNSPLHF. CDR3 nucleotide sequence: TGCAGTGCTAGAGATGATACGAGGAGCTCCTATAATTCACCCCTCCACTTT. The J gene is TRBJ1-6, the V gene TRBV20-1; D unclear. Germline CDR1 and CDR2: DFQATT and SNEGSKA (reference sequence). V was shortened by 0 bases and J by 0 bases, with 12 bases between the two germline ends. This CDR3 spans 17 amino acids.

V usage is TRBV20-1 and J usage is TRBJ2-3; D is unclear. CDR1 is DFQATT and CDR2 is SNEGSKA in the germline V gene (reference sequence). This CDR3 has 14 residues. Trimming shortened V by 6 bases and J by 6 bases, and 19 bases separated the two germline ends. This CDR3 reads CSAPDERLMDTQYF. The CDR3 coding sequence is TGCAGTGCCCCCGATGAGCGACTCATGGATACGCAGTATTTT.

This clonotype was seen a handful of times. The chain recombines TRBV10-3 with TRBJ2-7; 9 positions agree with TRBD2. CDR1 ENHRY and CDR2 SYGVKD come from the germline V gene. The CDR3 has 14 residues. With 5 bases clipped from V and 0 bases from J, the junction kept 2 bases outside the gene matches. The CDR3 sequence is CAISSSGDSYEQYF. The CDR3 DNA follows: TGTGCCATCAGTTCTAGCGGGGACTCCTACGAGCAGTACTTC.

This clonotype has more than one count but fewer than ten. The genes are TRBV20-1 and TRBJ2-3; D not certain. The CDR3 is made up of 13 amino acids. Looked up from germline, CDR1 is DFQATT and CDR2 is SNEGSKA (reference sequence). V lost 6 bases and J 1 base, leaving 11 bases between the germline ends. This CDR3 reads CSALSKGTDTQYF. The CDR3, as DNA: TGCAGTGCGTTGTCTAAGGGCACAGATACGCAGTATTTT.

The chain combines TRBV11-2 with TRBJ2-5; 11 nucleotides line up with TRBD2. Trimming cost V 5 bases and J 5 bases; bases outside gene matches: 7. Germline V gene data show CDR1 as SGHAT and CDR2 as FQNNGV. The CDR3 extends over 15 amino acids. DNA of the CDR3: TGTGCCAGCAGCCCTTTACTAGCGGGAGCGGAGACCCAGTACTTC. Protein product: CASSPLLAGAETQYF.

The chain combines TRBV6-1 with TRBJ2-3; the match to TRBD2 covers 13 bases. This CDR3 has 16 amino acids. Trimming cost V 4 bases and J 1 base; bases outside gene matches: 2. The V gene's germline CDR1 is MNHNS and CDR2 SASEGT. CDR3 sequence: CASSGGLAGRTDTQYF. Written as DNA, the CDR3 is TGTGCCAGCAGTGGGGGACTAGCGGGGCGCACAGATACGCAGTATTTT.

This clonotype was seen only once. The chain links TRBV6-5 to TRBJ2-7; maybe TRBD1 (5 bases). This CDR3 contains 14 residues. CDR1 and CDR2 from the germline V gene are MNHEY and SVGAGI. V dropped 0 bases and J dropped 3 bases, with 9 bases sitting between them. Written as DNA, the CDR3 is TGTGCCAGCAGTTACTCGCCGGACAACTACGAGCAGTACTTC. Protein sequence: CASSYSPDNYEQYF.